One sample yielded the 13 T cell receptor beta chains listed below, sequenced in a study of cytomegalovirus exposure and HLA in healthy donors. PCR employed 60 Vbeta and 13 Jbeta primers. Libraries were prepared by immunoSEQ multiplex PCR; TCRdb keeps only in-frame clonotypes and omits some of them. The sample contains 90,000 to 110,000 clones, less than 80% of which appear only once. Sequences were obtained from PBMCs. The receptors were sampled from a man aged 30-40 years in good health and CMV-seronegative.

A few counts support this clone. The CDR3 is CASSLGGGRGEKLFF. DNA for the CDR3: TGTGCCAGCAGTTTGGGAGGGGGGAGGGGTGAAAAACTGTTTTTT. The chain links TRBV27 to TRBJ1-4, with D maybe TRBD1 (6 bases). The germline gives CDR1 MNHEY, CDR2 SMNVEV (reference sequence). CDR3 length: 15 residues. Trimming shortened V by 3 bases and J by 7 bases, and 15 bases separated the two germline ends.

This chain links TRBV9 with TRBJ2-5; TRBD1 matches 7 bases. From germline, CDR1 is SGDLS and CDR2 YYNGEE. This CDR3 is 14 amino acids long. J was trimmed by 3 bases and V by 2 bases; bases with no gene match: 4. The CDR3 bases are TGTGCCAGCAGCGTCGGACAGGCCGAAGAGACCCAGTACTTC. Amino acids: CASSVGQAEETQYF.

The V and J genes are TRBV30 and TRBJ2-7; no reliable D call. Germline CDR1 GTSNPN, CDR2 SVGIG (reference sequence). With 2 bases removed from V and 2 bases from J, the gap between germline ends came to 4 bases. CDR3 length: 11 residues. The CDR3: CAWSRAYEQYF. DNA for the CDR3: TGTGCCTGGAGTCGAGCCTACGAGCAGTACTTC.

The V gene is TRBV4-3, the J gene TRBJ2-3; D is unclear. CDR1 is LGHNA, CDR2 YSLEER, per germline. The CDR3 sequence is 14 residues long. The V gene lost 3 bases and the J gene lost 2 bases, with 9 bases spanning the gap. This chain's CDR3 is CASSHARPTDTQYF. CDR3 DNA: TGCGCCAGCAGCCACGCCAGGCCCACAGATACGCAGTATTTT.

The chain carries TRBV5-1 and TRBJ2-3; D not resolved. This CDR3 has 14 amino acids. V was pared by 2 bases and J by 2 bases, with 9 bases between. Germline V gene data show CDR1 as SGHRS and CDR2 as YFSETQ. The CDR3 nucleotides read TGCGCCAGCAGCTTAGTGGCGGACACAGATACGCAGTATTTT. Encoded protein: CASSLVADTDTQYF.

The rearrangement joins TRBV7-2 to TRBJ2-5; maybe TRBD2 (6 bases). Germline V gene lookup returns CDR1 SGHTA and CDR2 FQGNSA. Deletions cut 0 bases from V and 2 bases from J, with 13 bases between. The CDR3 sequence is 16 residues long. CDR3: CASSLAGGALQETQYF. The CDR3 DNA is TGTGCCAGCAGCTTAGCGGGCGGGGCCCTTCAAGAGACCCAGTACTTC.

The chain combines TRBV18 with TRBJ2-5; 9 nucleotides line up with TRBD2. V trimming: 0 bases; J trimming: 3 bases; junction bases outside the gene matches: 23. The CDR3 runs 22 residues. Germline values: CDR1 KGHSH, CDR2 LQKENI. This chain's CDR3 is CASSPPRRGVSGGPLPEETQYF. CDR3 bases: TGTGCCAGCTCACCACCCCGACGGGGAGTTAGCGGGGGCCCCTTGCCCGAAGAGACCCAGTACTTC.

This clone turned up a few times. V usage is TRBV28 and J usage is TRBJ1-4; D perhaps matches TRBD1 (6 bases). CDR3 length: 14 residues. With 8 bases removed from V and 4 bases from J, the gap between germline ends came to 14 bases. The V gene's germline CDR1 is MDHEN and CDR2 SYDVKM. CDR3 protein: CASGTGTSNEKLFF. The CDR3 coding sequence is TGTGCCAGCGGGACCGGGACAAGTAATGAAAAACTGTTTTTT. Full variable domain (outside the CDR3, taken from reference TRBV28 and TRBJ1-4): DVKVTQSSRYLVKRTGEKVFLECVQDMDHENMFWYRQDPGLGLRLIYFSYDVKMKEKGDIPEGYSVSREKKERFSLILESASTNQTSMYLCASGTGTSNEKLFFGSGTQLSVL.

The rearrangement links TRBV2 to TRBJ1-1; 9 positions match TRBD1. After removal of 4 bases from V and 3 bases from J, the junction contained 3 bases not matched to a gene. The CDR3 extends over 14 amino acids. Looked up from germline, CDR1 is SNHLY and CDR2 is FYNNEI. DNA for the CDR3: TGTGCCAGCAGTGTTGACAGGGGGGACACTGAAGCTTTCTTT. Protein sequence: CASSVDRGDTEAFF.

The chain employs TRBV5-6 and TRBJ2-7; 9 bases agree with TRBD2. This CDR3 spans 17 amino acids. V shed 0 bases and J 3 bases; nucleotides not matched to a gene: 10. CDR1 is SGHDT and CDR2 is YYEEEE in the germline V gene. The DNA of the CDR3 is TGTGCCAGCAGCTTGGGCCCCTTTAGCGGGGGTTTCTACGAGCAGTACTTC. It specifies CASSLGPFSGGFYEQYF.

The J gene is TRBJ2-7, the V gene TRBV7-9; D uncertain. CDR3 length equals 12 residues. Germline CDR1 and CDR2: SEHNR and FQNEAQ (reference sequence). V was cut by 5 bases and J by 2 bases, with 7 bases left in between. The CDR3 DNA follows: TGTGCCAGCAGCCCCAGTACCTACGAGCAGTACTTC. It specifies CASSPSTYEQYF.

This rearrangement joins TRBV2 to TRBJ2-7; perhaps TRBD1 as D (6 bases). V was shortened by 8 bases and J by 3 bases, with 23 bases between the two germline ends. There are 16 residues in the CDR3. Per the germline V gene, CDR1 is SNHLY and CDR2 is FYNNEI. In DNA, the CDR3 is TGTGCCAGCGCCGAAGGAGCCTGGGGCAGGGGCTACGAGCAGTACTTC. It translates to CASAEGAWGRGYEQYF.

This chain links TRBV9 with TRBJ2-3; 8 bases are a match to TRBD2. V trimming: 4 bases; J trimming: 3 bases; junction bases outside the gene matches: 13. Germline CDR1 SGDLS, CDR2 YYNGEE. This CDR3 has 17 residues. The CDR3 bases are TGTGCCAGCAGCTCAGCCATAGCGGGAAGAGGGACAGATACGCAGTATTTT. This sequence encodes CASSSAIAGRGTDTQYF.